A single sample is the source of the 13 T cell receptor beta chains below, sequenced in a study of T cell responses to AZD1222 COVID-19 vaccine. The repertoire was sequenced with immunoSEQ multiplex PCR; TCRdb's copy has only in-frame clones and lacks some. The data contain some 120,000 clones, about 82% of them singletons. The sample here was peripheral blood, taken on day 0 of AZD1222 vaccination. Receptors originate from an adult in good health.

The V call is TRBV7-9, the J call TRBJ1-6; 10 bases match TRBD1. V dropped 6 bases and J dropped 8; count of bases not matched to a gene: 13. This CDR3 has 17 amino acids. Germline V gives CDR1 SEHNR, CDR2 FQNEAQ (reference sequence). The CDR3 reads CASSRGDRGPAYSPLHF. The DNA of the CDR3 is TGTGCCAGCAGTAGAGGAGACAGGGGGCCAGCGTATTCACCCCTCCACTTT. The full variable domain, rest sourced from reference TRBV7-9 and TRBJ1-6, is DTGVSQNPRHKITKRGQNVTFRCDPISEHNRLYWYRQTLGQGPEFLTYFQNEAQLEKSRLLSDRFSAERPKGSFSTLEIQRTEQGDSAMYLCASSRGDRGPAYSPLHFGNGTRLTVT.

The CDR3 sequence is CESRAGPSNNEQFF. CDR3 sequence (DNA): TGCGAAAGTAGGGCAGGGCCGTCTAACAATGAGCAGTTCTTC. This chain uses TRBV5-1 with TRBJ2-1; possible D gene TRBD1, 5 bases. Germline CDR1 and CDR2: SGHRS and YFSETQ. This CDR3 is 14 amino acids long. The full variable domain, in which reference TRBV5-1 and TRBJ2-1 provide the parts outside the CDR3, is KAGVTQTPRYLIKTRGQQVTLSCSPISGHRSVSWYQQTPGQGLQFLFEYFSETQRNKGNFPGRFSGRQFSNSRSEMNVSTLELGDSALYLCESRAGPSNNEQFFGPGTRLTVL.

The DNA of the CDR3 is TGCAGCGTTGGCGTAAGGGACATCAATCTGGGAAACACCATATATTTT. Translating gives CSVGVRDINLGNTIYF. The chain uses TRBV29-1 and TRBJ1-3; a possible D gene is TRBD1 (6 bases). With 4 bases removed from V and 4 bases from J, the gap between germline ends came to 20 bases. In germline, CDR1 is SQVTM, CDR2 ANQGSEA. CDR3 size: 16 residues.

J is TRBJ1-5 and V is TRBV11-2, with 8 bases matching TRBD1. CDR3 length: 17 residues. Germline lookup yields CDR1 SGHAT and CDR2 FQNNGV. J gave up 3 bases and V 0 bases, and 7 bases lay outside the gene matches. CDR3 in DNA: TGTGCCAGCAGCTTAGAATCACAGGGGGAGAACAATCAGCCCCAGCATTTT. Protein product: CASSLESQGENNQPQHF. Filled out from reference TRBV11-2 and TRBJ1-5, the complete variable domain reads EAGVAQSPRYKIIEKRQSVAFWCNPISGHATLYWYQQILGQGPKLLIQFQNNGVVDDSQLPKDRFSAERLKGVDSTLKIQPAKLEDSAVYLCASSLESQGENNQPQHFGDGTRLSIL.

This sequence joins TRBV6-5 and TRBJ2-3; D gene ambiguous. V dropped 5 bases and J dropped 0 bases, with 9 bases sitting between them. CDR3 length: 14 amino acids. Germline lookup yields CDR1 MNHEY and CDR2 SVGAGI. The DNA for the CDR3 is TGTGCCAGCAGTCCCCGCTCCAGCACAGATACGCAGTATTTT. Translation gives CASSPRSSTDTQYF.

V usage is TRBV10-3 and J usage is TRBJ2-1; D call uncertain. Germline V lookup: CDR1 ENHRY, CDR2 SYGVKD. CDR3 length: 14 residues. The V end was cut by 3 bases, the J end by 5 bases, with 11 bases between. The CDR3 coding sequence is TGTGCCATCAGTGACCAAGTAAAACACAATGAGCAGTTCTTC. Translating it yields CAISDQVKHNEQFF.

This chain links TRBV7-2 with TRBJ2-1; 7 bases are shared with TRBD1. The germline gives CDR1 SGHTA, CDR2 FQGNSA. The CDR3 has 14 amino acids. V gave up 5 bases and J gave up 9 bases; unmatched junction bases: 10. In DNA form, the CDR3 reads TGTGCCAGCAGCCGTCAACAGGGGTTGGTTGAGCAGTTCTTC. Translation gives CASSRQQGLVEQFF.

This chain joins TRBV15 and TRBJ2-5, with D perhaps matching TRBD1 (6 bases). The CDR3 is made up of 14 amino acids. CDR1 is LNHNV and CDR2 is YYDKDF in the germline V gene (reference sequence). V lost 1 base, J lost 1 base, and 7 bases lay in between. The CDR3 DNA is TGTGCCACCAGCAGAGTGACAGGCCAAGAGACCCAGTACTTC. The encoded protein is CATSRVTGQETQYF.

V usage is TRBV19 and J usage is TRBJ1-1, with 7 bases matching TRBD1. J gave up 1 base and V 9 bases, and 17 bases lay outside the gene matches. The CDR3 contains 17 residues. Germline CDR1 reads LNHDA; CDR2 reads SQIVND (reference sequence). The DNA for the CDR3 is TGTGCCAGCGGAACAGGGGTCGCCCTTCGATCGAACACTGAAGCTTTCTTT. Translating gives CASGTGVALRSNTEAFF.

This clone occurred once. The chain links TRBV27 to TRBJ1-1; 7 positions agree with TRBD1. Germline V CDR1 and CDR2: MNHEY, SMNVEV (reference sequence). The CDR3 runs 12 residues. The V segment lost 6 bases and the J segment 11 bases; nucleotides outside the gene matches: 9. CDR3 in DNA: TGTGCCAGCAGGCCGAGACAGGGACGGGCTTTCTTT. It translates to CASRPRQGRAFF.

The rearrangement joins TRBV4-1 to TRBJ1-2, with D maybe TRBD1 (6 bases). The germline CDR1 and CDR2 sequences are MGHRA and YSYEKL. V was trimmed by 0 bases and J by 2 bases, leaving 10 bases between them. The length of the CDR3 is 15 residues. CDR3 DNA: TGCGCCAGCAGCCAAGATGACCAGGGGAACTATGGCTACACCTTC. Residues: CASSQDDQGNYGYTF.

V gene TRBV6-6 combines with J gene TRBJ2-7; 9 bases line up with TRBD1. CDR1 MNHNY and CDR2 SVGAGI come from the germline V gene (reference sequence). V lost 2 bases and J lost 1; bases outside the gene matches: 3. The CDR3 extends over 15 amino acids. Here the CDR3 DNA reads TGTGCCAGCAGTTACCAAGACAGGGGGTCCTACGAGCAGTACTTC. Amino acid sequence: CASSYQDRGSYEQYF.

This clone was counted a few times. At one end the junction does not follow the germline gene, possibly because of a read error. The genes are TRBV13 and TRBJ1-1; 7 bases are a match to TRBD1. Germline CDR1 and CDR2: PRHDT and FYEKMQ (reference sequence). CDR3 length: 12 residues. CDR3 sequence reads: CASSQRRQGAPF. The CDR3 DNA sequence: TGTGCCAGCAGCCAAAGAAGACAGGGCGCACCGTTT.